This T cell receptor beta chain was captured in a study of T cell responses to AZD1222 COVID-19 vaccine. General study results and limits: Repertoire sampling happened only post peak T cell response. Across the whole spike, CD4 TCRs peaked at regions 160-218 and 743-854.

Only in-frame clones appear in the TCRdb table, and some are missing; sequencing was by immunoSEQ multiplex PCR. The table records approximately 120,000 clones, about nine tenths of them present only once. As to this clone: The antigen is undetermined.

The CDR3 runs 15 residues. CDR1 is SGHAT, CDR2 FQNNGV, per germline. Unmatched junction bases numbered 2, after V lost 5 bases and J lost 2 bases. The sequence came from an adult in good health. The sequences come from peripheral blood, collected on day 0 of AZD1222 vaccination. The chain uses TRBV11-2 and TRBJ2-3; TRBD2 agrees at 12 bases. CDR3 residues: CASSRTSGVTDTQYF. In DNA form, the CDR3 reads TGTGCCAGCAGCCGGACTAGCGGGGTCACAGATACGCAGTATTTT.